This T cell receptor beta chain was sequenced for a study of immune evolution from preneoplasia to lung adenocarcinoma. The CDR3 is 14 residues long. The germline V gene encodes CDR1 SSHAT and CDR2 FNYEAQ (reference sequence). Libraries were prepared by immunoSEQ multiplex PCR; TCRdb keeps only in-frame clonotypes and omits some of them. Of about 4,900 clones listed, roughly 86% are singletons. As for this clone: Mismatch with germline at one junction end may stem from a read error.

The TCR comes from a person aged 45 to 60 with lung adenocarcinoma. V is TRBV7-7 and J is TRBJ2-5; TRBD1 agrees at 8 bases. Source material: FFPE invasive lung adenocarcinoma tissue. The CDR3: CASSPTGVRETQYF. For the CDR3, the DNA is TGTGCTAGCAGCCCGACAGGGGTACGGGAGACCCAGTACTTC.